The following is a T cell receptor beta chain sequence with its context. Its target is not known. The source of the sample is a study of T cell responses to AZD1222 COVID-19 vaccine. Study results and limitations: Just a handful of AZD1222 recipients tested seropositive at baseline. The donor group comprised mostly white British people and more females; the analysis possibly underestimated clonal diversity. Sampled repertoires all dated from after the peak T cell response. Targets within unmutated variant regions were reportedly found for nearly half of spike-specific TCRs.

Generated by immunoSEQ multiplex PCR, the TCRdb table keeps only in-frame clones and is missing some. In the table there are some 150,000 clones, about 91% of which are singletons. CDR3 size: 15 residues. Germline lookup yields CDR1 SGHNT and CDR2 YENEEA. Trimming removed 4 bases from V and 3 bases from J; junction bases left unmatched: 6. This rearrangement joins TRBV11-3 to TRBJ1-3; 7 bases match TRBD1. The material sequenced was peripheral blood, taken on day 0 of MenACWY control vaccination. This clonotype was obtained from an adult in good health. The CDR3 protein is CASSYTGARGNTIYF. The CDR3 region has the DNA TGTGCCAGCAGCTACACAGGGGCGCGTGGAAACACCATATATTTT.